Listed here are 18 T cell receptor beta chains from one sample, sequenced in a study of vaccination and CD4 T cells after COVID-19. Treatment reported: approximately 10-day PBMC culture with coronavirus spike peptide pools or control peptides (ViraFEST assay). Sequenced with the Oncomine TCR Beta short-read assay was DNA taken from cultured CD4+ T cells. TCRdb fed the PCR reads into MiXCR, producing one record per CDR3 protein. The sample consists of some 25,000 distinct CDR3 sequences, less than 70% of them appearing once. These receptors lack a known antigen. The sequencing sample was made of CD4+ T cells from blood, cultured in vitro. These receptors all come from a human donor who had recovered from COVID-19.

This sequence joins TRBV7-2 and TRBJ1-6; D not certain. This CDR3 comprises 17 residues. Germline V gives CDR1 SGHTA, CDR2 FQGNSA. Deletions cut 5 bases from V and 3 bases from J, with 17 bases between. CDR3 in amino acids: CASSPPWGSYYNSPLHF. CDR3 bases: TGTGCCAGCAGCCCCCCGTGGGGAAGTTACTATAATTCACCCCTCCACTTT. Combining the CDR3 with reference TRBV7-2 and TRBJ1-6 gives the whole variable domain GAGVSQSPSNKVTEKGKDVELRCDPISGHTALYWYRQSLGQGLEFLIYFQGNSAPDKSGLPSDRFSAERTGGSVSTLTIQRTQQEDSAVYLCASSPPWGSYYNSPLHFGNGTRLTVT.

This chain joins TRBV7-9 and TRBJ2-2; D gene ambiguous. This CDR3 is built from 16 residues. CDR1 and CDR2 from the germline V gene are SEHNR and FQNEAQ (reference sequence). V lost 2 bases and J 9 bases, leaving 19 bases between the germline ends. This chain's CDR3 is CASSLTFLRGDRELFF. The CDR3 DNA reads TGTGCCAGCAGCTTAACATTCCTGCGCGGAGATCGGGAGCTGTTTTTT.

A few counts support this clonotype. CDR3 nucleotide sequence: TGCAGTGCTAGAGATCCCAGGGGGCCCACAGATACGCAGTATTTT. Amino acids: CSARDPRGPTDTQYF. The gene calls are TRBV20-1 and TRBJ2-3, with 8 nucleotides matching TRBD1. CDR1 DFQATT and CDR2 SNEGSKA come from the germline V gene (reference sequence). The CDR3 is 15 amino acids. V shed 0 bases and J 2 bases; nucleotides not matched to a gene: 4.

There are a few counts of this clonotype. The rearrangement joins TRBV20-1 to TRBJ1-1; D unclear. CDR1 is DFQATT, CDR2 SNEGSKA, per germline (reference sequence). This CDR3 has 13 residues. Trimming took 7 bases from V and 4 from J, leaving 16 bases between them. The DNA of the CDR3 is TGCAGTGGTTGCGGCTATGCGGGCACTGAAGCTTTCTTT. This sequence encodes CSGCGYAGTEAFF.

V gene TRBV6-5 combines with J gene TRBJ1-2; possibly TRBD1 for D (6 bases). Per germline, CDR1 MNHEY and CDR2 SVGAGI. Trimming took 0 bases from V and 8 from J, leaving 13 bases between them. The CDR3 runs 14 residues. As DNA, the CDR3 is TGTGCCAGCAGTTACTCGAACAGGGCACGAGGCTACACCTTC. Encoded protein: CASSYSNRARGYTF.

The chain uses TRBV6-2 or TRBV6-3 and TRBJ1-5; 8 bases agree with TRBD1. The CDR3 totals 15 residues. The V gene's germline CDR1 is MNHEY and CDR2 SVGEGT. The J segment lost 0 bases and the V segment lost 7 bases, leaving 5 bases of the junction unmatched. The CDR3 here is CASIGRGHSNQPQHF. DNA for the CDR3: TGTGCCAGCATTGGCAGGGGGCATAGCAATCAGCCCCAGCATTTT.

The chain is built from TRBV6-2 or TRBV6-3 and TRBJ1-5, with D possibly being TRBD1 (6 bases). In germline, CDR1 is MNHEY, CDR2 SVGEGT. The CDR3 covers 14 residues. V lost 5 bases and J lost 7, with 15 bases in between. The CDR3 nucleotides are TGTGCCAGCAGTATCGGGGGCGTCCGCCAGCCCCAGCATTTT. Its translation: CASSIGGVRQPQHF.

The V gene is TRBV20-1, the J gene TRBJ2-7; no definite D call. CDR1 DFQATT and CDR2 SNEGSKA come from the germline V gene (reference sequence). This CDR3 spans 13 amino acids. V lost 3 bases and J 3 bases, leaving 12 bases between the germline ends. The CDR3 sequence: CSARVNTDYEQYF. The CDR3 DNA reads as TGCAGTGCTAGGGTTAATACGGACTACGAGCAGTACTTC.

This clonotype was observed a few times. The chain has TRBV6-1 and TRBJ1-2, with 8 bases matching TRBD1. The CDR3 loop spans 13 amino acids. Trimming took 6 bases from V and 8 from J; bases not matched to a gene: 8. CDR1 MNHNS and CDR2 SASEGT come from the germline V gene. DNA for the CDR3: TGTGCCAGCAGCCGGACAGGGAATCGGGGCTACACCTTC. It specifies CASSRTGNRGYTF.

The chain uses TRBV11-3 and TRBJ1-2; 9 bases map to TRBD1. Trimming removed 5 bases from V and 7 bases from J; junction bases left unmatched: 2. Germline CDR1 is SGHNT and CDR2 is YENEEA. This CDR3 is 12 amino acids long. The CDR3 region is CASSRQGVGYTF. The CDR3 DNA reads TGTGCCAGCAGCCGACAGGGGGTTGGCTACACCTTC.

The chain has TRBV7-3 and TRBJ2-3; D gene ambiguous. CDR1 is SGHTA, CDR2 FQGTGA, per germline. Trimming took 5 bases from V and 0 from J, leaving 9 bases between them. The CDR3 consists of 14 residues. The CDR3 bases are TGTGCCAGCAGCCGAGCGATAAGCACAGATACGCAGTATTTT. Translating gives CASSRAISTDTQYF.

The chain recombines TRBV6-1 with TRBJ2-1; 9 bases agree with TRBD2. The DNA end favors TRBJ2-7, so the J call may be wrong. The germline V gene has CDR1 MNHNS and CDR2 SASEGT. The CDR3 runs 16 residues. CDR3: CASSRNLAGSSYEQYF. CDR3 nucleotide sequence: TGTGCCAGCAGTAGAAACCTAGCGGGAAGCTCCTACGAGCAGTACTTC.

The chain carries TRBV7-2 and TRBJ1-5, with unresolved D. Trimming took off 5 bases at V and 2 bases at J, with 13 bases between the two ends. Germline assignment: CDR1 SGHTA and CDR2 FQGNSA. This CDR3 spans 15 amino acids. CDR3 sequence: CASSGVWGGNQPQHF. The DNA of the CDR3 is TGTGCCAGCAGCGGGGTTTGGGGTGGCAATCAGCCCCAGCATTTT. Supplemented by reference TRBV7-2 and TRBJ1-5, the full variable domain reads GAGVSQSPSNKVTEKGKDVELRCDPISGHTALYWYRQSLGQGLEFLIYFQGNSAPDKSGLPSDRFSAERTGGSVSTLTIQRTQQEDSAVYLCASSGVWGGNQPQHFGDGTRLSIL.

This rearrangement joins TRBV7-2 to TRBJ1-5, with D possibly TRBD1 on 5 matching bases. The germline V gene encodes CDR1 SGHTA and CDR2 FQGNSA. Trimming shortened V by 6 bases and J by 3 bases, and 15 bases separated the two germline ends. The CDR3 runs 15 residues. CDR3 region: CASSPLLGDNQPQHF. As DNA, the CDR3 is TGTGCCAGCAGTCCACTCCTAGGGGACAATCAGCCCCAGCATTTT. Full variable domain (rest looked up from reference TRBV7-2 and TRBJ1-5): GAGVSQSPSNKVTEKGKDVELRCDPISGHTALYWYRQSLGQGLEFLIYFQGNSAPDKSGLPSDRFSAERTGGSVSTLTIQRTQQEDSAVYLCASSPLLGDNQPQHFGDGTRLSIL.

The chain has TRBV20-1 and TRBJ1-1, with D perhaps matching TRBD1 (6 bases). The V gene's germline CDR1 is DFQATT and CDR2 SNEGSKA (reference sequence). This CDR3 region has 15 residues. Trimming removed 3 bases from V and 0 bases from J, with 14 bases in between. CDR3 sequence (DNA): TGCAGTGCTAGGAGGGGGGGTATAGTGAACACTGAAGCTTTCTTT. It codes for CSARRGGIVNTEAFF.

V and J are TRBV7-2 and TRBJ1-1; TRBD1 matches 7 bases. Germline V gene sequence: CDR1 SGHTA, CDR2 FQGNSA. This CDR3 spans 15 amino acids. Trimming took 5 bases from V and 1 from J; bases not matched to a gene: 7. CDR3 sequence reads: CASSQQGQPNTEAFF. Here the CDR3 DNA reads TGTGCCAGCAGCCAACAGGGACAGCCGAACACTGAAGCTTTCTTT. Combining the CDR3 with reference TRBV7-2 and TRBJ1-1 gives the whole variable domain GAGVSQSPSNKVTEKGKDVELRCDPISGHTALYWYRQSLGQGLEFLIYFQGNSAPDKSGLPSDRFSAERTGGSVSTLTIQRTQQEDSAVYLCASSQQGQPNTEAFFGQGTRLTVV.

This clonotype was seen only a few times. This chain connects TRBV20-1 to TRBJ1-2, with D perhaps TRBD1 (5 bases). V gave up 3 bases and J gave up 3 bases, with 17 bases separating them. The CDR3 loop spans 15 amino acids. The germline gives CDR1 DFQATT, CDR2 SNEGSKA (reference sequence). CDR3 sequence (DNA): TGCAGTGCTAGCGGTTCCCCTTCGGGGCACTATGGCTACACCTTC. Encoded protein: CSASGSPSGHYGYTF.

This clonotype was seen only a few times. The chain carries TRBV6-2 or TRBV6-3 and TRBJ1-5, with D possibly being TRBD1 (6 bases). Trimming removed 2 bases at V and 4 bases at J, with 9 bases between. The CDR3 is 14 amino acids. Germline lookup yields CDR1 MNHEY and CDR2 SVGEGT. The CDR3 nucleotides read TGTGCCAGCAGTTACGGGACATTAAATCAGCCCCAGCATTTT. It yields the protein CASSYGTLNQPQHF.